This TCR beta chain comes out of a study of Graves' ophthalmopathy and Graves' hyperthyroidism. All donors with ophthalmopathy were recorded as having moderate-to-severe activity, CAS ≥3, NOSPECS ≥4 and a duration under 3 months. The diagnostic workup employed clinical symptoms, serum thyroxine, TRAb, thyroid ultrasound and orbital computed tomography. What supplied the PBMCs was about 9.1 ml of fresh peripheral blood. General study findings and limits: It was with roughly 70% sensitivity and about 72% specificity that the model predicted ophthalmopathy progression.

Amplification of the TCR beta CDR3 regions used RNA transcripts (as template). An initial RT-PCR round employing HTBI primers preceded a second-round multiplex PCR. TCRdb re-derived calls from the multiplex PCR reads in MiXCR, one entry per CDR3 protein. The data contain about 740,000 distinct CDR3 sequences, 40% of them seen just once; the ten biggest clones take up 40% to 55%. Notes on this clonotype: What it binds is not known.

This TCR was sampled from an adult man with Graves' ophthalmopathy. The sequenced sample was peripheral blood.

The CDR3 DNA reads as TGTGCCAGCAGTTTACATTTAGCAGGGTCTAACACTGAAGCTTTCTTT. Translated, it gives CASSLHLAGSNTEAFF. The chain joins TRBV6-5 to TRBJ1-1; possibly TRBD1 for D (5 bases). Trimming removed 4 bases at V and 2 bases at J, with 17 bases between. Germline V gene sequence: CDR1 MNHEY, CDR2 SVGAGI. The CDR3 is made up of 16 amino acids.